This T cell receptor (beta chain) appears in the sequencing data of a study of cytomegalovirus exposure and HLA in healthy donors. The PCR was carried out with 60 Vbeta primers and 13 Jbeta primers. Method: immunoSEQ multiplex PCR; TCRdb's copy keeps in-frame clones and lacks some. This sample has fewer than 250,000 clones, with roughly 80% found just once. This CDR3 comprises 15 residues. Germline loops: CDR1 SNHLY, CDR2 FYNNEI. The J segment lost 8 bases and the V segment lost 5 bases, leaving 9 bases of the junction unmatched. Material for sequencing was PBMCs. This sequence was found in a young man in good health and CMV-seronegative. The chain carries TRBV2 and TRBJ1-6; 7 bases align to TRBD1. This CDR3 is CASSREGGGDSPLHF. The CDR3 nucleotides read TGTGCCAGCAGTCGGGAGGGAGGGGGCGATTCACCCCTCCACTTT.